The clone carrying this T cell receptor (beta chain) was seen a few times. Its cognate antigen is unknown. The record originates from a study of identical twins. cDNA carried unique molecular identifiers, and a universal primer site was added by template switching. Each CDR3 protein gets one entry after TCRdb re-called the 5' RACE reads with MiXCR. The table includes 200,000 to 250,000 distinct CDR3 sequences, approximately 8.3% detected once. Germline V lookup: CDR1 SGHVS, CDR2 FNYEAQ. The trim removed 5 bases at V and 4 bases at J, leaving 10 bases unmatched. CDR3 length equals 15 residues. Study-wide findings and caveats: Compared with unrelated sharing, twin-shared out-of-frame alpha sequences had more low-probability sequences. Twins' surplus sharing was weaker for beta out-of-frame sequences. There is a chance that invariant MAIT and iNKT cells partially muddied zero-insertion analyses.

This sample was shared with a second study, whose subject was yellow fever vaccine responses in identical twins.

This sequence originates from a woman aged 18 to 35 in good health. V and J are TRBV7-6 and TRBJ1-1; TRBD1 agrees at 7 bases. The sequenced sample was memory (CD45RO+) T cells sorted from blood. The DNA of the CDR3 is TGTGCCAGCAGCCCGGTGGAGGGGGCTAGCACTGAAGCTTTCTTT. This sequence encodes CASSPVEGASTEAFF. The full variable domain, rest sourced from reference TRBV7-6 and TRBJ1-1, is GAGVSQSPRYKVTKRGQDVALRCDPISGHVSLYWYRQALGQGPEFLTYFNYEAQQDKSGLPNDRFSAERPEGSISTLTIQRTEQRDSAMYRCASSPVEGASTEAFFGQGTRLTVV.